The count of the clone carrying this T cell receptor (beta chain) is one. Its cognate antigen is unknown. Sequencing used immunoSEQ multiplex PCR; TCRdb keeps in-frame clones, though not all of them. The sample consists of 11,000 or so clones, more than 60% of them appearing once. Germline V gene data show CDR1 as GTSNPN and CDR2 as SVGIG (reference sequence). The CDR3 consists of 15 residues. Germline trimming cut 1 base from V and 5 bases from J; bases unmatched to any gene: 8. The data were taken from a study of T cell repertoires in ileal Crohn's disease. On the study more broadly: Every patient was operated on for stricturing (roughly 61%) or penetrating (approximately 39%) complications.

Points from the study as a whole: Compared with CD4 T cells, sorted CD8 cells carried more expanded clones.

Noted time point: neoterminal ileum biopsy at postoperative endoscopy, about 6 months after surgery. The V call is TRBV30, the J call TRBJ1-1; 9 bases are shared with TRBD1. The TCR sequence derives from an adult with Crohn's disease. The sample taken for sequencing was ileal tissue. The CDR3 coding sequence is TGTGCCTGGAGTGCCCCCGGGACAGGGCGAACTGAAGCTTTCTTT. This translates into CAWSAPGTGRTEAFF.